These T cell receptor beta chains were read from a single sample in a study of T cells in narcolepsy. Libraries were prepared by immunoSEQ multiplex PCR; TCRdb keeps only in-frame clonotypes and omits some of them. The sample holds some 16,000 clones, roughly two thirds seen once. Sample: CD45RA- memory CD8+ T cells from PBMCs. The receptors here all came from a human donor with narcolepsy. Each CDR3 is given with its conserved first and last residue. D genes are given only for firm matches. Clone size appears in some rows only: once, few, many, or a class for an expanded clone.

d_call	v_call	j_call	clone_size	cdr3_aa	cdr3_nt
TRBD2	TRBV6-6	TRBJ2-7	few	CASSTGEREFEQYF	TGTGCCAGCAGTACTGGCGAGCGGGAGTTCGAGCAGTACTTC
.	TRBV2	TRBJ2-7	.	CASSDFFFYEQYF	TGTGCCAGCAGTGACTTCTTCTTCTACGAGCAGTACTTC
.	TRBV7-8	TRBJ1-4	.	CASSLASTAIAVSEKLFF	TGTGCCAGCAGCTTAGCGTCGACAGCAATCGCAGTCTCTGAAAAACTGTTTTTT
.	TRBV27	TRBJ2-7	.	CASSLLGTSYEQYF	TGTGCCAGCAGTTTATTGGGGACTTCCTACGAGCAGTACTTC
.	TRBV5-6	TRBJ1-6	.	CASSLALGGMHSPLHF	TGTGCCAGCAGCTTGGCCTTGGGGGGTATGCATTCACCCCTCCACTTT
.	TRBV10-3	TRBJ1-1	.	CAISESMELNTEAFF	TGTGCCATCAGTGAGTCTATGGAATTGAACACTGAAGCTTTCTTT
TRBD2	TRBV2	TRBJ2-2	.	CASSDGRGSGELFF	TGTGCCAGCAGTGACGGGAGGGGGAGTGGGGAGCTGTTTTTT
.	TRBV10-2	TRBJ2-3	.	CASSESITWEGTDTQYF	TGCGCCAGCAGTGAGTCGATTACTTGGGAGGGCACAGATACGCAGTATTTT
.	TRBV7-7	TRBJ2-5	once	CASSLYPRRGETQYF	TGTGCTAGCAGCTTATATCCCAGGAGAGGAGAGACCCAGTACTTC
.	TRBV9	TRBJ2-2	.	CASSGGGGIKGTGELFF	TGTGCCAGCAGCGGGGGAGGTGGGATAAAAGGGACCGGGGAGCTGTTTTTT
TRBD1	TRBV7-6	TRBJ2-7	.	CASSVRQGSRMNEQYF	TGTGCCAGCAGCGTAAGACAGGGGAGTAGAATGAACGAGCAGTACTTC
.	TRBV19	TRBJ1-1	.	CASSIPRVKNTEAFF	TGTGCCAGTAGTATCCCCAGGGTAAAGAACACTGAAGCTTTCTTT
.	TRBV6-5	TRBJ1-3	.	CASSPGEGTIYF	TGTGCCAGCAGCCCGGGGGAGGGCACCATATATTTT
TRBD1	TRBV27	TRBJ1-5	.	CASSLGTGNQPQHF	TGTGCCAGCAGCCTCGGGACAGGTAATCAGCCCCAGCATTTT
.	TRBV6-5	TRBJ2-5	.	CASSYGVGGETQYF	TGTGCCAGCAGTTACGGGGTAGGAGGAGAGACCCAGTACTTC
.	TRBV5-8	TRBJ1-5	.	CASSPGHGLGSNQPQHF	TGTGCCAGCAGCCCGGGACACGGCCTTGGGAGCAATCAGCCCCAGCATTTT
.	TRBV6-1	TRBJ1-6	.	CASRTSYNSPLHF	TGTGCCAGCAGAACATCCTATAATTCACCCCTCCACTTT
TRBD2	TRBV7-8	TRBJ2-1	.	CASTIAGPNNEQFF	TGTGCCAGCACCATAGCGGGTCCTAACAATGAGCAGTTCTTC
.	TRBV7-9	TRBJ2-2	medium-sized	CASSLHGRGGSFGELFF	TGTGCCAGCAGCCTCCACGGGAGAGGGGGCTCTTTCGGGGAGCTGTTTTTT
.	TRBV6-1	TRBJ1-5	.	CASSITGYQPQHF	TGTGCCAGCAGCATTACAGGGTATCAGCCCCAGCATTTT
.	TRBV4-2	TRBJ1-1	few	CASSQPGQRNTEAFF	TGTGCCAGCAGCCAACCTGGACAGAGGAACACTGAAGCTTTCTTT
TRBD1	TRBV9	TRBJ1-1	.	CASSVGDREAHTEAFF	TGTGCCAGCAGCGTAGGGGACAGGGAAGCTCACACTGAAGCTTTCTTT
.	TRBV10-3	TRBJ2-7	.	CAIRRGSSYEQYF	TGTGCCATCAGAAGAGGGTCTTCCTACGAGCAGTACTTC
TRBD1	TRBV2	TRBJ2-1	.	CASSRQGGNEQFF	TGTGCCAGCAGTAGACAGGGGGGCAATGAGCAGTTCTTC
TRBD1	TRBV9	TRBJ1-2	few	CASSNWDRANYGYTF	TGTGCCAGCAGCAACTGGGACAGGGCGAACTATGGCTACACCTTC
.	TRBV7-9	TRBJ2-7	.	CASSRPHGEEQYF	TGTGCCAGCAGCCGCCCCCACGGGGAGGAGCAGTACTTC
TRBD2	TRBV5-6	TRBJ2-3	.	CASSLVLPGTSGHTDTQYF	TGTGCCAGCAGCTTGGTCTTACCCGGGACTAGCGGGCACACAGATACGCAGTATTTT
.	TRBV2	TRBJ2-7	.	CASSEARAGVRFSYEQYF	TGTGCCAGCAGTGAAGCGAGGGCAGGGGTACGCTTTTCCTACGAGCAGTACTTC
.	TRBV11-3	TRBJ2-1	few	CASSFNRELNEQFF	TGTGCCAGCAGCTTTAACCGGGAGCTCAATGAGCAGTTCTTC
.	TRBV5-6	TRBJ2-7	.	CASSFGQGTYERYF	.
.	TRBV11-1	TRBJ2-1	.	CASSASLDWQFF	TGTGCCAGCAGCGCTTCCCTGGACTGGCAGTTCTTC
.	TRBV6-6	TRBJ2-7	.	CASSYGPYEQYF	TGTGCCAGCAGTTACGGGCCCTACGAGCAGTACTTC
TRBD1	TRBV18	TRBJ1-3	.	CASSPPDRVAQNTIYF	TGTGCCAGCTCACCACCTGACAGGGTGGCGCAAAACACCATATATTTT
.	TRBV2	TRBJ2-7	.	CASVGEPAYEQYF	TGTGCCAGCGTTGGGGAGCCCGCCTACGAGCAGTACTTC
TRBD2	TRBV5-1	TRBJ2-7	.	CASSEGLADRYEQYF	TGCGCCAGCAGCGAGGGACTAGCCGACCGTTACGAGCAGTACTTC
.	TRBV5-6	TRBJ2-7	.	CASSLEEQGYEQYF	TGTGCCAGCAGCTTGGAGGAACAGGGCTACGAGCAGTACTTC
.	TRBV5-1	TRBJ2-3	.	CATPPDYPTDTQYF	TGCGCCACCCCCCCCGACTATCCCACAGATACGCAGTATTTT
TRBD1	TRBV14	TRBJ1-2	.	CASSQSYGTDYGYTF	TGTGCCAGCAGCCAAAGCTACGGGACAGACTATGGCTACACCTTC
TRBD1	TRBV12-5	TRBJ2-4	.	CASGFTGGRNIQYF	TGTGCTAGTGGGTTCACAGGGGGTAGAAACATTCAGTACTTC
.	TRBV19	TRBJ2-1	few	CASSDFSYNEQFF	TGTGCCAGTTCGGACTTCTCCTACAATGAGCAGTTCTTC
.	TRBV9	TRBJ2-1	.	CAPQVWEYNEQFF	TGTGCCCCGCAGGTTTGGGAGTACAATGAGCAGTTCTTC
.	TRBV6-5	TRBJ1-6	.	CASRTSYNSPLHF	TGTGCCAGCAGAACATCCTATAATTCACCCCTCCACTTT
.	TRBV7-9	TRBJ2-3	.	CASSPTLDLSTDTQYF	TGTGCCAGCAGCCCCACCCTAGATCTTTCCACAGATACGCAGTATTTT
TRBD2	TRBV5-6	TRBJ2-7	.	CASSLGLAGAF	TGTGCCAGCAGCTTGGGACTAGCGGGGGCCTTC
.	TRBV5-1	TRBJ1-2	.	CASSLDSGGSFVNYGYTF	TGCGCCAGCAGCTTGGATTCGGGGGGCTCGTTTGTTAACTATGGCTACACCTTC
.	TRBV7-3	TRBJ2-5	.	CASSPSWGETQYF	TGTGCCAGCAGCCCCTCCTGGGGAGAGACCCAGTACTTC
.	TRBV2	TRBJ1-3	.	CASSEVGGSGNTIYF	TGTGCCAGCAGTGAGGTGGGGGGGTCGGGAAACACCATATATTTT
.	TRBV18	TRBJ2-7	.	CASSPGRVYEQYF	TGTGCCAGCTCACCAGGCCGGGTTTACGAGCAGTACTTC
TRBD2	TRBV7-8	TRBJ2-7	.	CASSSPPSGSVYEQYF	TGTGCCAGCAGCTCCCCACCTAGCGGGAGCGTCTACGAGCAGTACTTC
.	TRBV9	TRBJ1-1	.	CASSVNSMRGTEAFF	TGTGCCAGCAGCGTTAACAGCATGAGGGGCACTGAAGCTTTCTTT
.	TRBV27	TRBJ1-5	.	CASSPLEGLDQPQHF	TGTGCCAGCAGTCCTTTGGAGGGGCTAGACCAGCCCCAGCATTTT
TRBD1	TRBV2	TRBJ1-2	few	CASSWDSKPFYGYTF	TGTGCCAGCAGTTGGGACAGCAAACCTTTCTATGGCTACACCTTC
TRBD1	TRBV2	TRBJ1-2	.	CASSEVQGLMNGYTF	TGTGCCAGCAGTGAGGTACAGGGGCTGATGAATGGCTACACCTTC
TRBD2	TRBV6-5	TRBJ2-1	once	CASQAGGPVDEQFF	TGTGCCAGCCAAGCGGGAGGCCCTGTGGATGAGCAGTTCTTC
.	TRBV2	TRBJ2-1	.	CARGRNNEQFF	TGTGCCAGAGGACGCAACAATGAGCAGTTCTTC
.	TRBV5-1	TRBJ1-1	.	CASSSRTKNTEAFF	TGCGCCAGCAGCTCCCGGACAAAGAACACTGAAGCTTTCTTT
.	TRBV5-6	TRBJ2-7	.	CASSLKGSVYEQYF	TGTGCCAGCAGCTTGAAGGGCAGTGTCTACGAGCAGTACTTC
.	TRBV19	TRBJ1-5	.	CASSPLMSNQPQHF	TGTGCCAGTAGTCCCCTAATGAGCAATCAGCCCCAGCATTTT
.	TRBV15	TRBJ2-2	.	CATSQTGELFF	TGTGCCACCAGTCAGACCGGGGAGCTGTTTTTT